Listed here are 30 T cell receptor beta chains from one sample, sequenced in a study of T cell repertoires in aging, cancer and after chemotherapy. Multiplex touch-down PCR with TRB-A/B primers amplified rearranged V-D-J TRB sequences. TCRdb processed the multiplex PCR reads anew with MiXCR; each CDR3 protein has one entry. The sample contains thousands of distinct CDR3 sequences, around 24% of which appear only once. Amplification of TCR beta used genomic DNA extracted from peripheral blood. The source material was blood. The origin of the receptors is a human donor with a solid tumor.

The chain joins TRBV5-1 to TRBJ2-1; 11 bases are shared with TRBD2. Germline loops: CDR1 SGHRS, CDR2 YFSETQ. V lost 0 bases, J lost 5 bases, and 4 bases stayed unmatched. The CDR3 runs 16 residues. CDR3 in DNA: TGCGCCAGCAGCTTGGGGCCTAGCGGGGGGCACAATGAGCAGTTCTTC. Translating gives CASSLGPSGGHNEQFF.

This clonotype qualifies as medium-sized. The chain is built from TRBV12-3 or TRBV12-4 and TRBJ1-6; TRBD1 matches at 10 bases. V shed 4 bases, J shed 1 base, and the junction held 13 bases outside the gene matches. This CDR3 has 20 residues. The CDR3 sequence is CASSSTRDRGPRSYNSPLHF. In DNA form, the CDR3 reads TGTGCCAGCAGTTCCACGAGGGACAGGGGACCGCGGTCCTATAATTCACCCCTCCACTTT.

The chain couples TRBV5-1 to TRBJ1-6; no firm D call. The CDR3 runs 16 residues. Between the trimmed V and J ends, which lost 3 bases and 0 bases, there was a span of 10 bases. Germline loops: CDR1 SGHRS, CDR2 YFSETQ. CDR3: CASSWGGDSYNSPLHF. The CDR3, as DNA: TGCGCCAGCAGCTGGGGAGGAGACTCCTATAATTCACCCCTCCACTTT.

In its sample, this clonotype is medium-sized. The chain employs TRBV12-3 or TRBV12-4 and TRBJ1-1; TRBD1 aligns across 9 bases. The CDR3 covers 15 residues. Losses at the gene ends were 5 bases for V and 4 bases for J; bases not matched to a gene: 8. This chain's CDR3 is CASSPGDREVTEAFF. The CDR3 DNA reads TGTGCCAGCAGTCCCGGGGACAGGGAAGTCACTGAAGCTTTCTTT.

This chain joins TRBV4-2 and TRBJ2-7; 14 bases are shared with TRBD2. J was trimmed by 12 bases and V by 0 bases; bases with no gene match: 7. The germline V gene has CDR1 LGHNA and CDR2 YNFKEQ. The CDR3 is 15 residues long. This CDR3 reads CASSQDHGLAGGRYF. As DNA, the CDR3 is TGTGCCAGCAGCCAAGATCACGGACTAGCGGGGGGAAGGTACTTC.

The chain couples TRBV6-2 or TRBV6-3 to TRBJ1-3; TRBD1 agrees at 9 bases. Looked up from germline, CDR1 is MNHEY and CDR2 is SVGEGT. The CDR3 is made up of 15 amino acids. Germline trimming cut 4 bases from V and 6 bases from J; bases unmatched to any gene: 7. In DNA, the CDR3 is TGTGCCAGCAGTTCCGCGGGGACAGGGAAAAACACCATATATTTT. Protein sequence: CASSSAGTGKNTIYF.

This clonotype was counted a few times. This chain joins TRBV7-4 and TRBJ2-1; D is perhaps TRBD1 or TRBD2 (6 bases each). The CDR3 loop spans 18 amino acids. CDR1 is SGHVT, CDR2 SQSDAQ, per germline. V lost 1 base, J lost 1 base, and 17 bases lay in between. The CDR3 DNA sequence: TGTGCCAGCAGCTTAGGGAATGAGGGGGGTTGGTCCTACAATGAGCAGTTCTTC. Its protein product is CASSLGNEGGWSYNEQFF.

This clonotype is labeled as large. This sequence joins TRBV29-1 and TRBJ1-3, with D hard to call. The CDR3 totals 12 residues. CDR1 and CDR2 (germline): SQVTM, ANQGSEA. With 4 bases removed from V and 4 bases from J, the gap between germline ends came to 8 bases. Here the CDR3 DNA reads TGCAGCGTTGGCTGGGCCGGAAACACCATATATTTT. This codes for CSVGWAGNTIYF. The variable domain in full, completed from reference TRBV29-1 and TRBJ1-3, reads SAVISQKPSRDICQRGTSLTIQCQVDSQVTMMFWYRQQPGQSLTLIATANQGSEATYESGFVIDKFPISRPNLTFSTLTVSNMSPEDSSIYLCSVGWAGNTIYFGEGSWLTVV.

This clonotype is labeled medium-sized. The V and J genes are TRBV13 and TRBJ1-6; no clear D. V lost 4 bases and J 2 bases, leaving 0 bases between the germline ends. Per the germline V gene, CDR1 is PRHDT and CDR2 is FYEKMQ (reference sequence). There are 12 residues in the CDR3. The CDR3 DNA reads as TGTGCCAGCAGCTCCTATAATTCACCCCTCCACTTT. Residues: CASSSYNSPLHF.

This clonotype is medium-sized (0.01 to 0.1%) in the sample. The chain employs TRBV13 and TRBJ2-5; TRBD1 matches 8 bases. Germline assignment: CDR1 PRHDT and CDR2 FYEKMQ (reference sequence). After removal of 4 bases from V and 4 bases from J, the junction contained 11 bases not matched to a gene. This CDR3 is 16 amino acids long. CDR3 in amino acids: CASSSTGQGSLETQYF. The CDR3 DNA is TGTGCCAGCAGCTCAACAGGACAGGGATCTCTAGAGACCCAGTACTTC. The complete variable domain, with remaining parts taken from reference TRBV13 and TRBJ2-5, reads AAGVIQSPRHLIKEKRETATLKCYPIPRHDTVYWYQQGPGQDPQFLISFYEKMQSDKGSIPDRFSAQQFSDYHSELNMSSLELGDSALYFCASSSTGQGSLETQYFGPGTRLLVL.

This clonotype was detected a few times. This may stem from a read error, because a much larger clone lies one nucleotide away. The gene calls are TRBV12-3 or TRBV12-4 and TRBJ2-1; unclear D gene. This CDR3 comprises 12 residues. Deletions cut 8 bases from V and 7 bases from J, with 12 bases between. In DNA form, the CDR3 reads TGTGCCAGCCGCGATCCGTGGAATGAGCAGTTCTTC. It encodes CASRDPWNEQFF.

This clonotype ranks as medium-sized. J is TRBJ1-1 and V is TRBV5-4, with 8 bases aligning to TRBD1. CDR3 length: 14 residues. Germline-derived CDR1 and CDR2 are SGHNT and YYREEE (reference sequence). V was clipped by 2 bases and J by 5 bases; unmatched bases: 5. The CDR3 loop reads CASSFVDRETEAFF. In DNA, the CDR3 is TGTGCCAGCAGCTTTGTGGACAGGGAAACTGAAGCTTTCTTT.

The chain combines TRBV20-1 with TRBJ2-7; 12 bases map to TRBD2. The CDR3 runs to 16 residues. The trim removed 8 bases at V and 2 bases at J, leaving 13 bases unmatched. CDR1 and CDR2 from the germline V gene are DFQATT and SNEGSKA (reference sequence). The CDR3 DNA follows: TGCAGTTTCCGATCTAGCGGGGGGGGGTCCGCCTACGAGCAGTACTTC. Its translation: CSFRSSGGGSAYEQYF.

By share, this clonotype ranks as medium-sized (0.01 to 0.1%). The chain combines TRBV13 with TRBJ2-1, with 7 nucleotides matching TRBD1. In germline, CDR1 is PRHDT, CDR2 FYEKMQ (reference sequence). There are 15 residues in the CDR3. Trimming removed 4 bases from V and 2 bases from J; junction bases left unmatched: 5. CDR3: CASSSNRGTYNEQFF. The CDR3 DNA reads as TGTGCCAGCAGCTCCAACAGGGGAACCTACAATGAGCAGTTCTTC.

Within the sample, this clonotype is large. V usage is TRBV19 and J usage is TRBJ2-3; 10 positions agree with TRBD2. CDR1 is LNHDA and CDR2 is SQIVND in the germline V gene (reference sequence). The V gene end was trimmed by 6 bases and the J gene end by 8 bases; junction bases not matched to a gene: 8. The CDR3 spans 14 residues. Here the CDR3 DNA reads TGTGCCAGTAGGGGAGGGACTAGCGTCGGTACGCAGTATTTT. It yields the protein CASRGGTSVGTQYF.

This chain joins TRBV7-2 and TRBJ2-3; D gene uncertain. This CDR3 has 15 residues. The V end was cut by 4 bases, the J end by 1 base, with 12 bases between. CDR1 SGHTA and CDR2 FQGNSA come from the germline V gene. CDR3 nucleotides: TGTGCCAGCAGCTGTAACCCCAGCCGCACAGATACGCAGTATTTT. Translation gives CASSCNPSRTDTQYF.

By frequency in the sample, this clonotype is medium-sized. This rearrangement joins TRBV15 to TRBJ1-2; weak D call: TRBD1 (5 bases). V lost 0 bases and J lost 6, with 14 bases in between. CDR3 length: 15 residues. Germline assignment: CDR1 LNHNV and CDR2 YYDKDF (reference sequence). The CDR3: CATSRDRPRGDGYTF. CDR3 DNA: TGTGCCACCAGCAGAGATCGCCCGAGGGGTGATGGCTACACCTTC.

The rearrangement links TRBV7-6 to TRBJ2-3; D is unclear. V dropped 1 base and J dropped 0 bases, with 5 bases sitting between them. The V gene's germline CDR1 is SGHVS and CDR2 FNYEAQ. This CDR3 spans 14 amino acids. CDR3 residues: CASSLEFSTDTQYF. Here the CDR3 DNA reads TGTGCCAGCAGCTTAGAGTTTAGCACAGATACGCAGTATTTT.

This clonotype qualifies as medium-sized (0.01 to 0.1%). The chain employs TRBV6-4 and TRBJ2-1; perhaps D is TRBD1 or TRBD2 (5 bases each). The CDR3 extends over 13 amino acids. CDR1 is MRHNA and CDR2 is SNTAGT in the germline V gene. With 8 bases removed from V and 0 bases from J, the gap between germline ends came to 8 bases. In DNA form, the CDR3 reads TGTGCCAGCTCAGGGAGCTCCTACAATGAGCAGTTCTTC. It specifies CASSGSSYNEQFF.

Concerning this clonotype: A much more abundant neighbour one base away suggests this may be a read error. The V and J genes are TRBV5-3 and TRBJ1-4, with 9 bases lining up with TRBD1. TRBV5-3 is placed among ORFs of uncertain function. V dropped 1 base and J dropped 7; count of bases not matched to a gene: 5. CDR3 length: 15 residues. The CDR3 nucleotides read TGTGCCAGAAGCTTGCCGGGACAGGGTGCTGAAAAACTGTTTTTT. As protein: CARSLPGQGAEKLFF.

The genes are TRBV5-1 and TRBJ2-4; 10 positions agree with TRBD1. Germline trimming cut 6 bases from V and 7 bases from J; bases unmatched to any gene: 4. Germline CDR1 and CDR2: SGHRS and YFSETQ. This CDR3 is built from 13 residues. The chain's CDR3 is CASNPGQGNIQYF. For the CDR3, the DNA is TGCGCCAGCAACCCGGGACAGGGGAACATTCAGTACTTC.

By share, this clonotype ranks as medium-sized. This chain joins TRBV10-3 and TRBJ2-1; D gene unclear. V lost 0 bases and J 6 bases, leaving 9 bases between the germline ends. Looked up from germline, CDR1 is ENHRY and CDR2 is SYGVKD. CDR3 length: 14 amino acids. The CDR3, as DNA: TGTGCCATCAGTGAGTCGAGTATGGGCAATGAGCAGTTCTTC. It codes for CAISESSMGNEQFF.

This clonotype was seen only a few times. The rearrangement joins TRBV7-9 to TRBJ1-2, with unresolved D. CDR1 is SEHNR, CDR2 FQNEAQ, per germline (reference sequence). Deletions cut 0 bases from V and 2 bases from J, with 10 bases between. The CDR3 runs 15 residues. CDR3 region: CASSLAIGPNYGYTF. In nucleotides, the CDR3 is TGTGCCAGCAGCTTAGCGATCGGTCCAAACTATGGCTACACCTTC.

This clonotype is classed as medium-sized. The chain uses TRBV6-1 and TRBJ1-5; D gene ambiguous. Germline CDR1 reads MNHNS; CDR2 reads SASEGT. V was clipped by 5 bases and J by 1 base, with 6 bases between them. CDR3 length: 13 amino acids. CDR3: CASSRLSNQPQHF. CDR3 sequence (DNA): TGTGCCAGCAGTAGACTGAGCAATCAGCCCCAGCATTTT.

This clonotype is judged medium-sized (0.01 to 0.1%). The chain joins TRBV5-6 to TRBJ1-1; D remains ambiguous. Germline-derived CDR1 and CDR2 are SGHDT and YYEEEE. The germline V and J ends were trimmed by 6 bases and 5 bases, with 17 bases remaining between them. CDR3 length equals 14 residues. CDR3 amino acids: CASTLTPGITEAFF. The CDR3 DNA sequence: TGTGCCAGCACTTTGACCCCAGGTATAACTGAAGCTTTCTTT.

This clonotype is labeled medium-sized. The rearrangement joins TRBV5-4 to TRBJ2-6; D unclear. Trimming removed 6 bases from V and 0 bases from J, with 16 bases in between. This CDR3 has 17 residues. CDR1 SGHNT and CDR2 YYREEE come from the germline V gene (reference sequence). CDR3 sequence (DNA): TGTGCCAGCACCTCGAGCAGCATGAACTCTGGGGCCAACGTCCTGACTTTC. It is translated as CASTSSSMNSGANVLTF.

This clonotype was picked up a small number of times. This rearrangement joins TRBV4-3 to TRBJ2-2; perhaps D is TRBD1 or TRBD2 (5 bases each). CDR1 is LGHNA, CDR2 YSLEER, per germline. With 0 bases removed from V and 7 bases from J, the gap between germline ends came to 15 bases. This CDR3 has 16 amino acids. The CDR3 DNA reads as TGCGCCAGCAGCCAAGATCTCGGGACGGTGGGCGGGGAGCTGTTTTTT. This translates into CASSQDLGTVGGELFF.

The rearrangement uses TRBV27 and TRBJ2-7; 7 positions match TRBD1. The ends lost 6 bases at V and 2 bases at J; junction bases unmatched: 7. The CDR3 covers 14 residues. CDR1 and CDR2 (germline): MNHEY, SMNVEV (reference sequence). The CDR3 region is CASRETGTTYEQYF. The DNA for the CDR3 is TGTGCCAGCAGGGAGACAGGGACGACCTACGAGCAGTACTTC.

The chain combines TRBV4-1 with TRBJ2-7; the match to TRBD2 covers 9 bases. Germline V gene lookup returns CDR1 MGHRA and CDR2 YSYEKL. V shed 4 bases, J shed 3 bases, and the junction held 1 base outside the gene matches. This CDR3 comprises 13 residues. Written as DNA, the CDR3 is TGCGCCAGCAGCCTGCGGGAGGGCTACGAGCAGTACTTC. It specifies CASSLREGYEQYF.

The J gene is TRBJ1-1, the V gene TRBV5-6; D is undetermined. The germline V and J ends were trimmed by 4 bases and 1 base, with 5 bases remaining between them. CDR3 length: 12 amino acids. CDR1 and CDR2 (germline): SGHDT, YYEEEE. CDR3 region: CASSPTNTEAFF. CDR3 nucleotides: TGTGCCAGCAGCCCAACGAACACTGAAGCTTTCTTT.